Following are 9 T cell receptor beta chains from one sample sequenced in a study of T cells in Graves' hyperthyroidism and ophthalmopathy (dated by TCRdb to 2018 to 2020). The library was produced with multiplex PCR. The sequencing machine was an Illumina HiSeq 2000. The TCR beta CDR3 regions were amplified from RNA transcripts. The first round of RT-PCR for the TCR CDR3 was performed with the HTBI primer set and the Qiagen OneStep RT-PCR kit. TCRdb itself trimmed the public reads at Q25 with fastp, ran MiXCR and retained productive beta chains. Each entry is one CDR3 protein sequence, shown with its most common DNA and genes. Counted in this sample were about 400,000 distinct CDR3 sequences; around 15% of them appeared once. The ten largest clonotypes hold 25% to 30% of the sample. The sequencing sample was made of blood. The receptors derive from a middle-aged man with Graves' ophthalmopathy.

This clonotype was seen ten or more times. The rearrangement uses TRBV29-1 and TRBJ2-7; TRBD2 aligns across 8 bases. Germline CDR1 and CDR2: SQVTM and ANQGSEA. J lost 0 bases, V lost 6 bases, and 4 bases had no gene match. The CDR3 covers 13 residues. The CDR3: CSVSGGSSYEQYF. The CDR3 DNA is TGCAGCGTGAGCGGGGGCAGCTCCTACGAGCAGTACTTC.

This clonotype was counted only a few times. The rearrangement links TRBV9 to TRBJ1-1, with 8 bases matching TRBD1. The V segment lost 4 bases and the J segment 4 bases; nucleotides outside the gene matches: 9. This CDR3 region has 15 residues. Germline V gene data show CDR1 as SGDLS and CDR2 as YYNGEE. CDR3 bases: TGTGCCAGCAGCCCCGATTTGGACAGGGTCACTGAAGCTTTCTTT. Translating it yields CASSPDLDRVTEAFF.

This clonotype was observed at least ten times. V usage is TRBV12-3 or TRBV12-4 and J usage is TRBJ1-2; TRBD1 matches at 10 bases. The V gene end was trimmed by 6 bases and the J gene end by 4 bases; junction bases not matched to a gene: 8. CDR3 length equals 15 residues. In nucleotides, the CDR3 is TGTGCCAGCAGAGGACAGGGGGAGTCGAGCTATGGCTACACCTTC. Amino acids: CASRGQGESSYGYTF.

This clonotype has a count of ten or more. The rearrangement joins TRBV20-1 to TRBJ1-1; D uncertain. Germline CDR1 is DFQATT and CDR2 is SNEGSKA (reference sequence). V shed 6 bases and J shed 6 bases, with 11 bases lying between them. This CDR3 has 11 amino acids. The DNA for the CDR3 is TGCAGTGCCGTGAGGGTGGCTGAAGCTTTCTTT. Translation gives CSAVRVAEAFF.

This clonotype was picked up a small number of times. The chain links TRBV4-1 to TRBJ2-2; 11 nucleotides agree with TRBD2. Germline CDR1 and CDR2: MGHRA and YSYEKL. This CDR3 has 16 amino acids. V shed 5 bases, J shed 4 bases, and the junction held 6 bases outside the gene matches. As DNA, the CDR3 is TGCGCCAGCAGCTCATTAGCGGGAGGGGTCACCGGGGAGCTGTTTTTT. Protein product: CASSSLAGGVTGELFF.

The CDR3 sequence is CASSSYGATGGIYEQYF. The CDR3 DNA reads TGTGCCAGCAGTTCATATGGGGCGACAGGGGGCATATACGAGCAGTACTTC. J is TRBJ2-7 and V is TRBV27, with 10 bases that match TRBD1. With V trimmed by 4 bases and J by 4 bases, 13 bases remained unmatched. The CDR3 extends over 17 amino acids. The germline V gene has CDR1 MNHEY and CDR2 SMNVEV (reference sequence).

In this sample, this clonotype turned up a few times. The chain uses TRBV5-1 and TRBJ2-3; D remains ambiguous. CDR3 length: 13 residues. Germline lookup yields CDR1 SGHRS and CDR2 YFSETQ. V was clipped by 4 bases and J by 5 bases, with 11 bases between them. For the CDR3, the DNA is TGCGCCAGCAGCCGAGAACAACGAGATACGCAGTATTTT. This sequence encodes CASSREQRDTQYF.

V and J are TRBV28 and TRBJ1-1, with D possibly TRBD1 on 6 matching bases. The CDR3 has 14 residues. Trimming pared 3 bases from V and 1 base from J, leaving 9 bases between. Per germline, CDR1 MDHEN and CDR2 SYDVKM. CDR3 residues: CASSLQTGNTEAFF. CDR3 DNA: TGTGCCAGCAGTTTGCAGACAGGGAACACTGAAGCTTTCTTT.

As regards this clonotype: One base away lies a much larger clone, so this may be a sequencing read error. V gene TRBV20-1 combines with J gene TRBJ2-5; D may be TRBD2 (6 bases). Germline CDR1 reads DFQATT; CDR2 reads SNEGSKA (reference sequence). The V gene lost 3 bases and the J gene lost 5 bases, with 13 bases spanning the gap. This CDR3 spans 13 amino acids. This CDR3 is CSARSREAETQYF. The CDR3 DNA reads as TGCAGTGCTAGGTCGCGGGAAGCGGAGACCCAGTACTTC.